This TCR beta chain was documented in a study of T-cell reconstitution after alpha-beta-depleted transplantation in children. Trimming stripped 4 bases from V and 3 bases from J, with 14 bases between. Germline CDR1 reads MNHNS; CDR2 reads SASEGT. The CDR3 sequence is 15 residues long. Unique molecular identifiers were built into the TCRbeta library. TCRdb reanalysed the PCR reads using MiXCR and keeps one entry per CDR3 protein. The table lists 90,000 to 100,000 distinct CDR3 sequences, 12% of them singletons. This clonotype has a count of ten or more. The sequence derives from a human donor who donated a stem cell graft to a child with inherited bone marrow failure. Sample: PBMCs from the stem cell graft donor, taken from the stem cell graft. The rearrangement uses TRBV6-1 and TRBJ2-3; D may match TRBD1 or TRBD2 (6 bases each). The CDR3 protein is CASSGSGAVTDTQYF. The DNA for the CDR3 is TGTGCCAGCAGTGGGTCGGGGGCCGTGACAGATACGCAGTATTTT.